Here is one T cell receptor (beta chain) with its context. Its specificity is not known. This CDR3 comprises 15 residues. V trimming: 5 bases; J trimming: 0 bases; junction bases outside the gene matches: 7. Looked up from germline, CDR1 is SGHRS and CDR2 is YFSETQ. The data belong to a study of cytomegalovirus exposure and HLA in healthy donors. Study outcomes and limitations: In vitro, a few CMV-associated chains proved specific for CMV antigens. A prior analysis recorded that most TCR beta V segments were productive about 87% or about 30% of the time. An analysis was carried out at a later point. It showed that HLA-associated TCR beta chains were more clonally expanded than equally common non-associated chains. A later analysis linked fewer than 20,000 TCR beta sequences to HLA alleles at 0.05 false discovery rate.

PCR was performed using 60 Vbeta and 13 Jbeta primers. This table comes from immunoSEQ multiplex PCR, and its TCRdb copy is limited to in-frame clones, with some not included. This table holds over 25,000 clones. This clonotype was obtained from a man between 25 and 39 years old in good health and CMV-seronegative. The sequencing input was PBMCs. The J gene is TRBJ2-7, the V gene TRBV5-1, with 8 positions matching TRBD2. This CDR3 is CASRPVSGVSYEQYF. CDR3 nucleotides: TGCGCCAGCAGACCAGTTAGCGGGGTCTCCTACGAGCAGTACTTC.